A single TCR beta chain is shown here with its context. Per the original methods: Reference gene primer amplification gave estimated nucleated cell counts. The assay was immunoSEQ multiplex PCR, and TCRdb's table has in-frame clones only and misses some. V and J calls and clone size come straight from that table; D and trimming were deduced from the DNA. The sample includes some 70,000 clones, roughly 79% of them seen just once. The data are from a study of blood T cell repertoires in COVID-19. Overall study context: Samples taken during acute and convalescent COVID-19 were collected in the United States, Italy and Spain.

The material sequenced was peripheral blood. The sequence derives from a woman between 65 and 79 years old with acute or convalescent COVID-19.

The CDR3 region is CASSPSGSSYNEQFF. DNA for the CDR3: TGTGCCAGCAGTCCGAGCGGGAGCTCCTACAATGAGCAGTTCTTC. This sequence joins TRBV11-3 and TRBJ2-1, with 8 bases that match TRBD2. Germline trimming cut 6 bases from V and 0 bases from J; bases unmatched to any gene: 4. Germline-derived CDR1 and CDR2 are SGHNT and YENEEA. This CDR3 contains 15 residues.